This T cell receptor (beta chain) is drawn from a study of T cell responses to AZD1222 COVID-19 vaccine. Comments on this clone: What it recognizes is unknown.

CDR3 size: 14 residues. Germline-derived CDR1 and CDR2 are LNHDA and SQIVND (reference sequence). V was cut by 3 bases and J by 5 bases, with 10 bases left in between. Clones were read by immunoSEQ multiplex PCR, and TCRdb kept only the in-frame ones, dropping some. The sample contains just under 150,000 clones, nearly 90% of which appear only once. Notes on the study in general: Vaccine-associated CD4 TCRs ranged over spike, dominating at 160-218 and 743-854. Among the donors, most were white British and more were female, and clonal diversity was possibly underestimated. Rises in breadth and depth of Spike-specific TCRs came after two AZD1222 doses.

The genes are TRBV19 and TRBJ1-4, with D maybe TRBD1 (6 bases). The specimen comprised peripheral blood, sampled 28 days after the second dose of the MenACWY control vaccine. The source is an adult who received the MenACWY meningococcal vaccine as a control. CDR3 protein: CASSMDRKNEKLFF. CDR3 coding DNA: TGTGCCAGTAGTATGGACAGAAAGAATGAAAAACTGTTTTTT.